This note documents a single TCR beta chain sequence. TCRdb's table, derived via immunoSEQ multiplex PCR, lists solely in-frame clones and lacks some. This table holds approximately 130,000 clones, approximately 87% found once. The sample is drawn from a study of control samples from healthy donors and cancer patients. This receptor was taken from a man aged 30 to 45 in good health. Sample: blood.

DNA of the CDR3: TGTGCCTGGAGGGGGGGACATTTGGAGGGCTACACCTTC. It yields the protein CAWRGGHLEGYTF. V and J are TRBV30 and TRBJ1-2, with D perhaps TRBD1 (6 bases). Trimming removed 3 bases from V and 8 bases from J, with 16 bases in between. The CDR3 covers 13 residues. Germline CDR1 and CDR2: GTSNPN and SVGIG (reference sequence). Variable domain in full (rest from reference TRBV30 and TRBJ1-2): SQTIHQWPATLVQPVGSPLSLECTVEGTSNPNLYWYRQAAGRGLQLLFYSVGIGQISSEVPQNLSASRPQDRQFILSSKKLLLSDSGFYLCAWRGGHLEGYTFGSGTRLTVV.